This T cell receptor beta chain is from a study of identical twins (dated by TCRdb to 2016 to 2017). About the full investigation: To test whether fetal clonotypes persist, this study deep-sequenced TCR alpha and beta repertoires from monozygotic twins, from unrelated adults of various ages, and from cord blood. To rule out contamination, the twin experiments were replicated at different times with different library preparation protocols.

The paper as a whole reports these results and caveats: In beta out-of-frame sequences, excess twin sharing was weaker, because having fewer shared sequences lowered the signal-to-noise ratio. Fewer insertions were carried by abundant cord blood beta clonotypes; a weaker similar trend was observed in young adult naive repertoires, while no such trend was observed in memory repertoires. In monozygotic twins, recombination models systematically underestimated out-of-frame TCR alpha sharing, but the models matched the sharing seen between unrelated individuals. Compared with coincidental sharing between unrelated individuals, out-of-frame TCR alpha sequences shared between twins had an excess of sequences with low generation probability. Because the same donors could not be followed over many years, the conclusions depended on cross-sectional statistical analysis. Invariant T cells such as MAIT and iNKT could partly confound zero-insertion analyses, although diverse VJ usage argued against such confounding for most clonotypes.

This clonotype was seen repeatedly, ten times or more. Its cognate antigen has yet to be identified. No much larger clone exists at a distance of one base, and base qualities are not known. Receptor amplification or capture employed 5' RACE. Sequencing instrument: Illumina HiSeq 2000. Template switching added a universal primer binding site, and the final cDNA carried a unique molecular identifier that allowed TCR cDNA molecules to be counted accurately. Specific primers in the conserved constant-segment region were used to synthesize first-strand cDNA for the TCR alpha and beta chains. To control for contamination, every cDNA library was double barcoded, receiving both a SMART-Mk sample barcode and Illumina barcodes. TruSeq adapter sequences, together with Illumina sample barcodes, were added in two successive PCR steps. The Illumina HiSeq platform was used with custom primers to sequence TCR alpha and beta cDNA libraries. The published analysis was carried out like this. MiGEC processed the raw reads to extract unique molecular identifiers, while MiXCR was used to determine the CDR3 positions. Recombination models were inferred per individual with the repgenHMM and IGoR tools using an EM algorithm. Shared clonotype analysis was performed with the tcR package in R, normalizing sharing by the product of cloneset sizes. Out-of-frame nonproductive sequences were analyzed to study raw recombination free of thymic and clonal selection effects. The raw public reads went through TCRdb reprocessing: fastp at Q25, MiXCR clone calling, in-frame beta chains kept. For every CDR3 protein sequence, its rows merge into one entry that carries the most common genes and DNA. The V and J calls here are based on TCRdb, not the publication. The sample table shows approximately 600,000 distinct CDR3 sequences, and less than 9% are seen once. The top ten hold roughly 1.6% of the sample.

From cysteine to phenylalanine, the CDR3 is 15 amino acids long. The CDR3 DNA has 45 bases and is translated from base 1. Relative to germline, V is missing 5 bases and J is missing 3 bases, with 9 bases of the junction outside any gene match. In the germline V gene (reference sequence), CDR1 corresponds to SEHNR and CDR2 to FQNEAQ. Only healthy Caucasian donors were included. Three pairs of female monozygotic twins, all aged roughly 18 to 29 years, were included in the twin cohort. Peripheral blood mononuclear cells were used as the source from which RNA for TCR libraries was isolated. These data also featured in a second study, about yellow fever vaccine responses in identical twins. That second report states: The T cell response to vaccination in identical twins was reported by the authors to appear partly convergent and partly personalized. The study precisely tracked vaccine-responding T cell clones in identical twins.

This receptor was obtained from a woman under 30 in good health. Sequencing was performed on PBMCs. The sequence is built from TRBV7-9 and TRBJ1-1; 7 bases in the junction line up with TRBD1. CDR3 loop: CASSQRGGLDTEAFF. The DNA is as follows: TGTGCCAGCAGCCAGAGAGGGGGCCTGGACACTGAAGCTTTCTTT.